The 14 T cell receptor beta chains listed next were all sequenced from one sample in a study of blood T cell repertoires in COVID-19. Using immunoSEQ multiplex PCR, the repertoire was profiled, and TCRdb retains in-frame clones only, with some absent. The table shows under 150,000 clones, with around 85% occurring only once. The sample consisted of peripheral blood. All receptors derive from a human donor in a cohort sampled during active COVID-19.

The chain carries TRBV5-1 and TRBJ1-2, with TRBD1 matching 7 bases. Germline lookup yields CDR1 SGHRS and CDR2 YFSETQ. The CDR3 totals 16 residues. Trimming removed 6 bases from V and 7 bases from J; junction bases left unmatched: 18. Here the CDR3 reads CASTQSTGQRLRGYTF. In DNA form, the CDR3 reads TGCGCCAGCACCCAGTCGACAGGGCAGAGGTTACGTGGCTACACCTTC.

The chain uses TRBV7-9 and TRBJ1-6; D ambiguous. This CDR3 has 15 residues. V was trimmed by 1 base and J by 7 bases, leaving 11 bases between them. Germline V CDR1 and CDR2: SEHNR, FQNEAQ (reference sequence). Here the CDR3 DNA reads TGTGCCAGCAGCTTAGGGCGGGGTCCCAATTCACCCCTCCACTTT. Protein product: CASSLGRGPNSPLHF.

The J gene is TRBJ1-5, the V gene TRBV9, with 7 positions matching TRBD1. The ends lost 3 bases at V and 5 bases at J; junction bases unmatched: 5. This CDR3 comprises 14 residues. Germline CDR1 and CDR2: SGDLS and YYNGEE. CDR3 sequence reads: CASSGGQLDQPQHF. The CDR3 DNA reads TGTGCCAGCAGCGGGGGACAGCTTGATCAGCCCCAGCATTTT.

This sequence joins TRBV7-3 and TRBJ1-1; 8 bases are a match to TRBD1. CDR3 size: 13 residues. CDR1 is SGHTA and CDR2 is FQGTGA in the germline V gene. V lost 4 bases, J lost 9 bases, and 7 bases stayed unmatched. CDR3 protein: CASSSRQGRKAFF. In nucleotides, the CDR3 is TGTGCCAGCAGCTCCCGACAGGGGAGAAAAGCTTTCTTT.

J is TRBJ1-2 and V is TRBV28, with a possible D match to TRBD1 (6 bases). This CDR3 comprises 13 residues. Between the trimmed V and J ends, which lost 5 bases and 3 bases, there was a span of 10 bases. Germline lookup yields CDR1 MDHEN and CDR2 SYDVKM. Here the CDR3 DNA reads TGTGCCAGCAGTGGGGGCGGAGACTATGGCTACACCTTC. It yields the protein CASSGGGDYGYTF.

This chain connects TRBV15 to TRBJ1-1, with D perhaps matching TRBD1 (5 bases). This CDR3 spans 15 amino acids. CDR1 is LNHNV, CDR2 YYDKDF, per germline (reference sequence). V was pared by 7 bases and J by 4 bases, with 19 bases between. The CDR3 sequence: CATTRDLGRSTEAFF. The CDR3 DNA sequence: TGTGCCACCACCCGCGATCTGGGGCGCAGCACTGAAGCTTTCTTT.

V usage is TRBV3-1 (or the pseudogene TRBV3-2) and J usage is TRBJ2-7; perhaps TRBD2 as D (6 bases). This CDR3 comprises 14 residues. CDR1 is LGHDT, CDR2 YNNKEL, per germline (reference sequence). The V gene lost 3 bases and the J gene lost 1 base, with 10 bases spanning the gap. CDR3 nucleotides: TGTGCCAGCAGCCAGCTAGCGTTGTCCTACGAGCAGTACTTC. It yields the protein CASSQLALSYEQYF.

The gene calls are TRBV4-1 and TRBJ2-7, with D maybe TRBD1 (6 bases). Germline V gives CDR1 MGHRA, CDR2 YSYEKL. Trimming removed 1 base from V and 2 bases from J, with 9 bases in between. This CDR3 is built from 14 residues. CDR3 region: CASSQGTEAYEQYF. Here the CDR3 DNA reads TGCGCCAGCAGCCAAGGGACAGAAGCCTACGAGCAGTACTTC.

The chain combines TRBV28 with TRBJ2-7; D is possibly TRBD1 (8 bases). This CDR3 contains 16 residues. In germline, CDR1 is MDHEN, CDR2 SYDVKM. V lost 2 bases and J 9 bases, leaving 23 bases between the germline ends. The CDR3 coding sequence is TGTGCCAGCAGTTTAGATGCCCCGGCAGGGGGCGGGGGGCAGTACTTC. It yields the protein CASSLDAPAGGGGQYF.

This clone is a singleton in its sample. The chain has TRBV7-9 and TRBJ1-3; D gene unclear. Germline CDR1 is SEHNR and CDR2 is FQNEAQ (reference sequence). This CDR3 spans 16 amino acids. Trimming removed 8 bases at V and 5 bases at J, with 22 bases between. In DNA, the CDR3 is TGTGCCAGCGGCCGAGAGGGAAATAGGTTTAGAAACACCATATATTTT. Amino acid sequence: CASGREGNRFRNTIYF. The full variable domain, its missing parts supplied by reference TRBV7-9 and TRBJ1-3, is DTGVSQNPRHKITKRGQNVTFRCDPISEHNRLYWYRQTLGQGPEFLTYFQNEAQLEKSRLLSDRFSAERPKGSFSTLEIQRTEQGDSAMYLCASGREGNRFRNTIYFGEGSWLTVV.

The chain employs TRBV12-3 or TRBV12-4 and TRBJ1-1, with no clear D. V was clipped by 6 bases and J by 7 bases, with 15 bases between them. This CDR3 has 13 residues. The CDR3 DNA reads as TGTGCCAGCAGGGGCGGGCCCCGGAGTGAAGCTTTCTTT. Its protein is CASRGGPRSEAFF.

The J gene is TRBJ2-7, the V gene TRBV6-2 or TRBV6-3, with TRBD1 as a possible D gene (6 bases). This CDR3 has 16 amino acids. Germline V gene sequence: CDR1 MNHEY, CDR2 SVGEGT. Between the trimmed V and J ends, which lost 0 bases and 3 bases, there was a span of 15 bases. This CDR3 reads CASSYSTGKADYEQYF. DNA of the CDR3: TGTGCCAGCAGTTACTCGACAGGAAAGGCCGACTACGAGCAGTACTTC.

The chain joins TRBV11-2 to TRBJ1-1, with unresolved D. The V gene lost 1 base and the J gene lost 5 bases, with 14 bases spanning the gap. CDR3 length: 15 residues. Germline assignment: CDR1 SGHAT and CDR2 FQNNGV. CDR3 region: CASSLGAGKRTEAFF. The CDR3 coding sequence is TGTGCCAGCAGCTTAGGGGCGGGGAAACGGACTGAAGCTTTCTTT. The full variable domain, in which reference TRBV11-2 and TRBJ1-1 provide the parts outside the CDR3, is EAGVAQSPRYKIIEKRQSVAFWCNPISGHATLYWYQQILGQGPKLLIQFQNNGVVDDSQLPKDRFSAERLKGVDSTLKIQPAKLEDSAVYLCASSLGAGKRTEAFFGQGTRLTVV.

The chain combines TRBV4-1 with TRBJ2-7; TRBD2 agrees at 7 bases. Germline CDR1 reads MGHRA; CDR2 reads YSYEKL. V lost 0 bases, J lost 0 bases, and 5 bases stayed unmatched. The CDR3 runs 16 residues. The CDR3 bases are TGCGCCAGCAGCCAAGAGGGGGGGGTAAGCTCCTACGAGCAGTACTTC. Encoded protein: CASSQEGGVSSYEQYF.